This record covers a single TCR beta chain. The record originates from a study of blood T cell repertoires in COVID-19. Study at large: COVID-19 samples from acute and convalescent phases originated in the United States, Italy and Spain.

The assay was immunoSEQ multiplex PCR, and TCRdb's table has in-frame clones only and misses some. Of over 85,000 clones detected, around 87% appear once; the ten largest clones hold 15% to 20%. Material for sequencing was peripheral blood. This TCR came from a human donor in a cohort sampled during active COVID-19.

Written as DNA, the CDR3 is TGCGCCAGCAGACTACTAATGAACACTGAAGCTTTCTTT. It translates to CASRLLMNTEAFF. J is TRBJ1-1 and V is TRBV5-1; D not resolved. CDR1 and CDR2 from the germline V gene are SGHRS and YFSETQ. V lost 5 bases, J lost 0 bases, and 8 bases lay in between. The CDR3 is made up of 13 amino acids.